This TCR beta chain was sequenced in a study of blood T cell repertoires in COVID-19. On the study more broadly: The origin of the acute and convalescent COVID-19 samples was the United States, Italy and Spain. PBMCs, B-cell-depleted T cells, or T cells were the source of the cDNA or gDNA that made up the material.

Seattle enrolled patients during active infection and tracked them longitudinally. In the original processing: Reference gene primer amplification yielded estimated nucleated cell counts. Some clones are missing from TCRdb's copy, which holds only in-frame ones; the method was immunoSEQ multiplex PCR. V, J and clone size are those of that table, while D and trimming were read from the DNA. The sample gives almost 250,000 clones, 86% of which show up once; 5.5% to 6.5% is in the top ten. V was pared by 7 bases and J by 3 bases, with 17 bases between. The CDR3 is made up of 15 amino acids. Germline CDR1 reads SNHLY; CDR2 reads FYNNEI.

The sample comprised peripheral blood. This chain connects TRBV2 to TRBJ2-3, with D perhaps TRBD1 (7 bases). The receptor's source is a woman of 80 years or more with COVID-19, enrolled during active disease. In DNA, the CDR3 is TGTGCCAGCACCGTGGAGGGGGCGCGAACAGATACGCAGTATTTT. It codes for CASTVEGARTDTQYF.